The T cell receptor (beta chain) under discussion was sequenced for a study of T-cell memory formation after mild COVID-19. The CDR3 runs 14 residues. Germline CDR1 SGHTA, CDR2 FQGNSA. Trimming left V 3 bases short and J 5 bases short, with 11 bases between. Libraries for TCRalpha and TCRbeta carried sample barcodes and unique molecular identifiers via 5'RACE. TCRdb re-called the 5' RACE reads with MiXCR, one entry per CDR3 protein. The sample lists 210,000 or so distinct CDR3 sequences; roughly a tenth were seen once. Material for sequencing was PBMCs or a T cell subset sorted from them (not recorded which). This sequence joins TRBV7-2 and TRBJ2-1; the D is unclear. This receptor was obtained from a man aged 18 to 30 who had mild COVID-19 (a few samples of this study predate the infection). Cell type and time point are not known. Here the CDR3 reads CASSFRTLNNEQFF. CDR3 nucleotide sequence: TGTGCCAGCAGCTTCCGTACCCTAAACAATGAGCAGTTCTTC.